These 25 T cell receptor beta chains originate from one sample sequenced in a study of T-cell reconstitution after alpha-beta-depleted transplantation in children. Library preparation (for TCRbeta) was performed with unique molecular identifiers. TCRdb re-called the PCR reads with MiXCR, one entry per CDR3 protein. The sample lists fewer than 550,000 distinct CDR3 sequences; 8% to 11% were seen once. This specimen consisted of PBMCs, obtained before TCRalphabeta/CD19-depleted stem cell transplant. All receptors come from a child aged 2-15 years with inherited bone marrow failure, due to receive a stem cell transplant.

This clonotype has at least ten counts. V is TRBV5-1 and J is TRBJ2-7, with D tentatively TRBD1 (6 bases). This CDR3 comprises 14 residues. Germline CDR1 SGHRS, CDR2 YFSETQ. The V end lost 0 bases, the J end lost 0 bases, and 7 bases lay between the germline ends. CDR3 sequence (DNA): TGCGCCAGCAGCTTGGACAGGGCCTCCTACGAGCAGTACTTC. Amino acid sequence: CASSLDRASYEQYF.

This rearrangement joins TRBV5-4 to TRBJ2-2, with unresolved D. Germline V gene lookup returns CDR1 SGHNT and CDR2 YYREEE (reference sequence). The V and J ends lost 0 bases and 4 bases respectively, with 7 bases between them. CDR3 length equals 14 residues. CDR3 nucleotides: TGTGCCAGCAGCTTGGGCCCAGCCACCGGGGAGCTGTTTTTT. Encoded protein: CASSLGPATGELFF.

The table lists this clonotype with many counts. This chain uses TRBV5-6 with TRBJ1-2; no firm D call. CDR1 is SGHDT and CDR2 is YYEEEE in the germline V gene. This CDR3 is built from 13 residues. V was cut by 3 bases and J by 8 bases, with 14 bases left in between. Here the CDR3 reads CASSSMDGVGYTF. CDR3 sequence (DNA): TGTGCCAGCAGCTCTATGGACGGGGTGGGCTACACCTTC. Variable domain in full (rest from reference TRBV5-6 and TRBJ1-2): DAGVTQSPTHLIKTRGQQVTLRCSPKSGHDTVSWYQQALGQGPQFIFQYYEEEERQRGNFPDRFSGHQFPNYSSELNVNALLLGDSALYLCASSSMDGVGYTFGSGTRLTVV.

This clonotype has only a few counts. J is TRBJ2-2 and V is TRBV20-1; no clear D gene. CDR1 DFQATT and CDR2 SNEGSKA come from the germline V gene (reference sequence). This CDR3 has 12 residues. V was pared by 0 bases and J by 6 bases, with 5 bases between. The CDR3 is CSARELAGELFF. The CDR3 DNA sequence: TGCAGTGCTAGAGAGTTAGCCGGGGAGCTGTTTTTT.

This clonotype was seen at least ten times. The gene calls are TRBV18 and TRBJ2-1; D possibly matches TRBD1 or TRBD2 (5 bases each). Deletions cut 5 bases from V and 4 bases from J, with 27 bases between. This CDR3 spans 19 amino acids. The germline CDR1 and CDR2 sequences are KGHSH and LQKENI. In DNA, the CDR3 is TGTGCCAGCTCAGGCTTCGGGGCGGCGGAAACACGCTATTACAATGAGCAGTTCTTC. It yields the protein CASSGFGAAETRYYNEQFF.

This clonotype was counted ten times or more. V is TRBV27 and J is TRBJ2-7; the D is unclear. The CDR3 consists of 13 residues. The ends were cut back, 5 bases at V and 6 bases at J, with 14 bases in the middle. CDR1 and CDR2 (germline): MNHEY, SMNVEV (reference sequence). This CDR3 reads CASSPRGPGEQYF. The CDR3 nucleotides are TGTGCCAGCAGTCCCCGAGGACCGGGCGAGCAGTACTTC.

Many counts were recorded for this clonotype. The rearrangement links TRBV5-6 to TRBJ1-1, with 8 bases matching TRBD1. The J segment lost 10 bases and the V segment lost 4 bases, leaving 15 bases of the junction unmatched. The germline V gene has CDR1 SGHDT and CDR2 YYEEEE. This CDR3 contains 15 residues. In DNA form, the CDR3 reads TGTGCCAGCAGCACACCCCTGGGGACAGGTTATCGAGCTTTCTTT. Translating it yields CASSTPLGTGYRAFF.

In this sample, this clonotype turned up many times. The chain combines TRBV5-8 with TRBJ2-7, with D hard to call. CDR1 is SGHTS and CDR2 is YDEGEE in the germline V gene. CDR3 length equals 14 residues. Trimming pared 3 bases from V and 2 bases from J, leaving 12 bases between. CDR3 protein: CASSSPVPAYEQYF. CDR3 nucleotides: TGTGCCAGCAGCTCCCCGGTTCCAGCCTACGAGCAGTACTTC.

This clonotype was seen many times. The rearrangement links TRBV5-1 to TRBJ2-7, with D possibly called TRBD1 or TRBD2 (5 bases each). Germline V gives CDR1 SGHRS, CDR2 YFSETQ. This CDR3 is built from 14 residues. Deletions cut 5 bases from V and 0 bases from J, with 12 bases between. CDR3 DNA: TGCGCCAGCAGGGACGCCGGGACCTCCTACGAGCAGTACTTC. This translates into CASRDAGTSYEQYF.

This clonotype was counted at least ten times. The V call is TRBV7-9, the J call TRBJ2-1, with 7 bases aligning to TRBD2. This CDR3 is built from 14 residues. The germline V gene has CDR1 SEHNR and CDR2 FQNEAQ (reference sequence). The J segment lost 8 bases and the V segment lost 8 bases, leaving 12 bases of the junction unmatched. CDR3 DNA sequence: TGTGCCAGCGAGTATGGGGAGGGCTTCGATGAGCAGTTCTTC. Amino acid sequence: CASEYGEGFDEQFF. Supplemented by reference TRBV7-9 and TRBJ2-1, the full variable domain reads DTGVSQNPRHKITKRGQNVTFRCDPISEHNRLYWYRQTLGQGPEFLTYFQNEAQLEKSRLLSDRFSAERPKGSFSTLEIQRTEQGDSAMYLCASEYGEGFDEQFFGPGTRLTVL.

Here the CDR3 reads CASSIGGRGDYEQYF. For the CDR3, the DNA is TGTGCCAGTAGTATTGGGGGCAGGGGAGACTACGAGCAGTACTTC. V is TRBV19 and J is TRBJ2-7, with D perhaps matching TRBD1 (6 bases). Trimming removed 3 bases from V and 3 bases from J, with 15 bases in between. Per germline, CDR1 LNHDA and CDR2 SQIVND (reference sequence). CDR3 size: 15 residues.

At least ten counts were recorded for this clonotype. The CDR3 bases are TGTGCCAGCAGCTATACTAGCGGGAGTATCTATGAGCAGTTCTTC. This gives the protein CASSYTSGSIYEQFF. This rearrangement joins TRBV3-1 to TRBJ2-1; 11 bases line up with TRBD2. There are 15 residues in the CDR3. The V and J ends lost 5 bases and 8 bases, in that order; junction bases with no gene match: 8. Germline CDR1 is LGHDT and CDR2 is YNNKEL (reference sequence).

This clonotype has at least ten counts. The J gene is TRBJ2-7, the V gene TRBV6-1; tentatively, D is TRBD2 (6 bases). CDR1 is MNHNS and CDR2 is SASEGT in the germline V gene. There are 17 residues in the CDR3. V lost 1 base, J lost 1 base, and 17 bases lay in between. In nucleotides, the CDR3 is TGTGCCAGCAGTGAAGGGAGGGCCTTCGATTTATCCTACGAGCAGTACTTC. Translation: CASSEGRAFDLSYEQYF.

The rearrangement uses TRBV11-2 and TRBJ2-1, with unresolved D. The V end was cut by 5 bases, the J end by 0 bases, with 20 bases between. Germline-derived CDR1 and CDR2 are SGHAT and FQNNGV. The CDR3 covers 18 residues. In DNA form, the CDR3 reads TGTGCCAGCAGCGTAGGACCGTTTACCCAAAGCTCCTACAATGAGCAGTTCTTC. This translates into CASSVGPFTQSSYNEQFF.

This clonotype was seen repeatedly, ten times or more. The J gene is TRBJ2-5, the V gene TRBV13; D unresolved. The CDR3 has 15 amino acids. Trimming stripped 3 bases from V and 1 base from J, with 12 bases between. Germline assignment: CDR1 PRHDT and CDR2 FYEKMQ (reference sequence). CDR3 coding DNA: TGTGCCAGCAGCTTTCTAGGTTATGCCCAAGAGACCCAGTACTTC. This translates into CASSFLGYAQETQYF.

This clonotype has at least ten counts. The chain combines TRBV28 with TRBJ2-7, with 7 bases lining up with TRBD1. After removal of 7 bases from V and 7 bases from J, the junction contained 16 bases not matched to a gene. Germline CDR1 and CDR2: MDHEN and SYDVKM. This CDR3 spans 15 amino acids. In DNA form, the CDR3 reads TGTGCCAGCATAAAGGTGAACAGGGGTTATGGGGAGCAGTACTTC. This sequence encodes CASIKVNRGYGEQYF.

This clonotype appeared a few times. V usage is TRBV15 and J usage is TRBJ2-7, with a weak D call TRBD2 (5 bases). This CDR3 region has 13 residues. The V gene's germline CDR1 is LNHNV and CDR2 YYDKDF (reference sequence). Between the trimmed V and J ends, which lost 4 bases and 4 bases, there was a span of 11 bases. The CDR3 DNA reads as TGTGCCACCAGCAACCGCGGCGGGTACGAGCAGTACTTC. This codes for CATSNRGGYEQYF.

The V gene is TRBV19, the J gene TRBJ2-1, with D perhaps assigned TRBD1 or TRBD2 (5 bases each). There are 14 residues in the CDR3. Trimming left V 3 bases short and J 7 bases short, with 13 bases between. Germline CDR1 reads LNHDA; CDR2 reads SQIVND (reference sequence). The CDR3 coding sequence is TGTGCCAGTAGTATGGGGACCCCTGGGAATGAGCAGTTCTTC. Residues: CASSMGTPGNEQFF. The full variable domain, rest sourced from reference TRBV19 and TRBJ2-1, is DGGITQSPKYLFRKEGQNVTLSCEQNLNHDAMYWYRQDPGQGLRLIYYSQIVNDFQKGDIAEGYSVSREKKESFPLTVTSAQKNPTAFYLCASSMGTPGNEQFFGPGTRLTVL.

This clonotype was counted between two and nine times. The junction shows a germline mismatch at one end, possibly a read error. The V call is TRBV27, the J call TRBJ1-5; TRBD1 matches 8 bases. The CDR3 extends over 15 amino acids. Germline CDR1 is MNHEY and CDR2 is SMNVEV (reference sequence). CDR3 sequence: CASSPYAGGKQPQHF. CDR3 coding DNA: TGTGCCAGCAGTCCCTACGCAGGGGGCAAGCAGCCCCAGCATTTT.

The chain employs TRBV24-1 and TRBJ2-7, with no clear D. Germline lookup yields CDR1 KGHDR and CDR2 SFDVKD. The CDR3 length is 15 residues. Deletions cut 3 bases from V and 6 bases from J, with 17 bases between. CDR3 DNA sequence: TGTGCCACCAGTGATACCGGACCTGGACGTCGCGAGCAGTACTTC. Its translation is CATSDTGPGRREQYF.

CDR3 loop: CASSRPGTSGSGEQFF. DNA of the CDR3: TGCGCCAGCAGCCGACCCGGGACTAGCGGGAGCGGTGAGCAGTTCTTC. V usage is TRBV4-3 and J usage is TRBJ2-1; 14 bases align to TRBD2. Germline V CDR1 and CDR2: LGHNA, YSLEER. The ends lost 4 bases at V and 9 bases at J; junction bases unmatched: 8. The CDR3 contains 16 residues.

In its sample, this clonotype was seen many times. The chain links TRBV10-3 to TRBJ1-1; 7 nucleotides align to TRBD1. This CDR3 region has 13 residues. The germline CDR1 and CDR2 sequences are ENHRY and SYGVKD. V shed 10 bases, J shed 0 bases, and the junction held 5 bases outside the gene matches. The CDR3 nucleotides read TGTGCCACGGCCGGGACAGTGAACACTGAAGCTTTCTTT. As protein: CATAGTVNTEAFF.

The sample holds a few counts of this clonotype. In DNA, the CDR3 is TGCAGCGGCCTGTGGGGGTCCTATGGCTACACCTTC. It translates to CSGLWGSYGYTF. This chain connects TRBV29-1 to TRBJ1-2; the D gene is possibly TRBD1 (5 bases). Germline CDR1 SQVTM, CDR2 ANQGSEA. This CDR3 region has 12 residues. The V gene lost 7 bases and the J gene lost 4 bases, with 13 bases spanning the gap.

This clonotype was found many times. The chain uses TRBV2 and TRBJ2-5; 11 bases align to TRBD2. The CDR3 extends over 16 amino acids. Germline values: CDR1 SNHLY, CDR2 FYNNEI. The J segment lost 2 bases and the V segment lost 5 bases, leaving 7 bases of the junction unmatched. The CDR3: CASSWGLAEPQETQYF. The CDR3, as DNA: TGTGCCAGCAGTTGGGGACTAGCGGAACCACAAGAGACCCAGTACTTC. Full variable domain (remainder filled in from reference TRBV2 and TRBJ2-5): EPEVTQTPSHQVTQMGQEVILRCVPISNHLYFYWYRQILGQKVEFLVSFYNNEISEKSEIFDDQFSVERPDGSNFTLKIRSTKLEDSAMYFCASSWGLAEPQETQYFGPGTRLLVL.

In its sample, this clonotype was seen many times. This chain connects TRBV30 to TRBJ2-2; D is undetermined. CDR3 size: 13 residues. V lost 0 bases to trimming and J lost 4 bases, with 6 bases between them. Germline V CDR1 and CDR2: GTSNPN, SVGIG (reference sequence). CDR3 in DNA: TGTGCCTGGAGTGTGTCGCTCACCGGGGAGCTGTTTTTT. It encodes CAWSVSLTGELFF.